This T cell receptor (beta chain) was profiled in a study of T cells in Graves' hyperthyroidism and ophthalmopathy. The trim removed 0 bases at V and 0 bases at J, leaving 14 bases unmatched. CDR3 size: 20 residues. CDR1 and CDR2 (germline): LGHNT, FRNRAP. Duration under 3 months, a NOSPECS grade of at least 4, and a Clinical Activity Score of at least 3 characterized the ophthalmopathy patients. Exclusion of patients followed from uncontrolled infection, other autoimmune disease, pregnancy or lactation. TCR beta CDR3 region amplification was performed from RNA transcripts. Primed by the HTBI set, a first-round RT-PCR was run on the TCR CDR3. TCRdb passed the multiplex PCR reads through MiXCR, listing each CDR3 protein once. The table has nearly 600,000 distinct CDR3 sequences, 12% to 15% seen once. This clonotype was counted at least ten times. The antigen remains unidentified. Study outcomes and limitations: Blood also carried most thyroid clonotypes expanded above 0.001. The model's output predicted ophthalmopathy at a median of around 7 months prior to onset.

The sequence was collected from a woman aged 18-35 years with Graves' ophthalmopathy. The chain links TRBV12-5 to TRBJ2-7; 10 bases map to TRBD2. The sample consisted of blood. This CDR3 reads CASGLVGWLAGAGNSYEQYF. The CDR3 nucleotides are TGTGCTAGTGGTTTGGTAGGGTGGCTAGCGGGAGCTGGAAACTCCTACGAGCAGTACTTC.